Below are 13 T cell receptor beta chains sequenced from a single sample in a study of cytomegalovirus exposure and HLA in healthy donors. A multiplex PCR was run with 60 Vbeta primers and 13 Jbeta primers. Profiling relied on immunoSEQ multiplex PCR, and the TCRdb table lists in-frame clones only, not all of them. Seen here are under 250,000 clones, over 75% observed once, and the top ten hold about 2.5%. Sample: PBMCs. The receptors were sampled from a woman aged 45-65 years in good health and CMV-seronegative.

V gene TRBV7-2 combines with J gene TRBJ2-7, with 8 bases aligning to TRBD2. The CDR3 runs 15 residues. Germline CDR1 SGHTA, CDR2 FQGNSA. The junction had 11 bases not matched to a gene; V was cut back by 8 bases and J by 2 bases. CDR3 protein: CASLGGVADPYEQYF. The CDR3 DNA reads as TGTGCCAGCCTCGGGGGGGTAGCAGACCCCTACGAGCAGTACTTC.

The chain carries TRBV19 and TRBJ1-5; no firm D call. This CDR3 is 12 amino acids long. Per germline, CDR1 LNHDA and CDR2 SQIVND (reference sequence). Trimming shortened V by 9 bases and J by 0 bases, and 6 bases separated the two germline ends. The DNA of the CDR3 is TGTGCCAGCAGAAATAGCAATCAGCCCCAGCATTTT. It codes for CASRNSNQPQHF.

On this clone: The sample holds other DNA sequences that translate to the same CDR3. The chain links TRBV6-5 to TRBJ1-1, with 12 bases that match TRBD1. The trim removed 6 bases at V and 7 bases at J, leaving 9 bases unmatched. This CDR3 has 15 amino acids. Germline CDR1 reads MNHEY; CDR2 reads SVGAGI. CDR3 in amino acids: CASSRDRGQGSEAFF. The CDR3 DNA follows: TGTGCCAGCAGCCGGGACAGGGGGCAGGGGAGTGAAGCTTTCTTT.

This chain uses TRBV19 with TRBJ1-2, with 7 positions matching TRBD1. CDR1 is LNHDA, CDR2 SQIVND, per germline (reference sequence). This CDR3 has 16 amino acids. The V segment lost 3 bases and the J segment 0 bases; nucleotides outside the gene matches: 7. Here the CDR3 reads CASSMLGDRANYGYTF. Written as DNA, the CDR3 is TGTGCCAGTAGTATGCTCGGGGACAGAGCTAACTATGGCTACACCTTC.

This chain connects TRBV7-2 to TRBJ1-5, with no clear D. Germline assignment: CDR1 SGHTA and CDR2 FQGNSA. The CDR3 loop spans 12 amino acids. V lost 8 bases and J 2 bases, leaving 7 bases between the germline ends. The CDR3 here is CASSVGNQPQHF. The CDR3 DNA reads as TGTGCCAGCTCGGTGGGCAATCAGCCCCAGCATTTT. The entire variable domain, with the rest obtained from reference TRBV7-2 and TRBJ1-5, is as follows: GAGVSQSPSNKVTEKGKDVELRCDPISGHTALYWYRQSLGQGLEFLIYFQGNSAPDKSGLPSDRFSAERTGGSVSTLTIQRTQQEDSAVYLCASSVGNQPQHFGDGTRLSIL.

This clone was detected only a few times. The V call is TRBV6-5, the J call TRBJ1-1, with D possibly TRBD1 on 6 matching bases. V gave up 2 bases and J gave up 1 base, with 11 bases separating them. CDR1 and CDR2 (germline): MNHEY, SVGAGI. There are 15 residues in the CDR3. The CDR3 protein is CASSYTSTGNTEAFF. The DNA for the CDR3 is TGTGCCAGCAGTTACACTTCGACAGGGAACACTGAAGCTTTCTTT.

V and J are TRBV7-9 and TRBJ2-1, with 10 bases that match TRBD2. With V trimmed by 5 bases and J by 6 bases, 13 bases remained unmatched. Germline CDR1 and CDR2: SEHNR and FQNEAQ (reference sequence). This CDR3 has 17 residues. Here the CDR3 reads CASSRSGRAPVGNEQFF. For the CDR3, the DNA is TGTGCCAGCAGCCGCAGCGGGAGGGCCCCCGTGGGCAATGAGCAGTTCTTC.

The chain carries TRBV14 and TRBJ1-1; D remains ambiguous. Germline loops: CDR1 SGHDN, CDR2 FVKESK. Trimming took 1 base from V and 8 from J, leaving 5 bases between them. The CDR3 sequence is 11 residues long. Here the CDR3 DNA reads TGTGCCAGCAGCCAAGGCGTGGAAGCTTTCTTT. Amino acids: CASSQGVEAFF.

This clone was found once. The chain has TRBV5-4 and TRBJ1-2, with TRBD1 as a possible D gene (5 bases). V was pared by 5 bases and J by 2 bases, with 16 bases between. Germline V lookup: CDR1 SGHNT, CDR2 YYREEE (reference sequence). This CDR3 region has 15 residues. CDR3 DNA: TGTGCCAGCAGTAACCCGGACAAACTAAACTATGGCTACACCTTC. Protein: CASSNPDKLNYGYTF. Variable domain in full (rest from reference TRBV5-4 and TRBJ1-2): ETGVTQSPTHLIKTRGQQVTLRCSSQSGHNTVSWYQQALGQGPQFIFQYYREEENGRGNFPPRFSGLQFPNYSSELNVNALELDDSALYLCASSNPDKLNYGYTFGSGTRLTVV.

In this sample, this clone turned up once. The chain is built from TRBV7-2 and TRBJ2-4, with TRBD1 matching 8 bases. Germline CDR1 is SGHTA and CDR2 is FQGNSA. The CDR3 extends over 16 amino acids. V lost 2 bases and J lost 0; bases outside the gene matches: 3. The CDR3: CASSLQGALAKNIQYF. CDR3 DNA sequence: TGTGCCAGCAGCTTACAGGGGGCTCTAGCCAAAAACATTCAGTACTTC.

V and J are TRBV7-9 and TRBJ2-1, with TRBD2 identical over 7 bases. Germline-derived CDR1 and CDR2 are SEHNR and FQNEAQ (reference sequence). J gave up 1 base and V 4 bases, and 4 bases lay outside the gene matches. The CDR3 has 15 amino acids. CDR3 in DNA: TGTGCCAGCAGCTCTCCTAGCGGATCCTACAATGAGCAGTTCTTC. Its translation is CASSSPSGSYNEQFF. The full variable domain, in which reference TRBV7-9 and TRBJ2-1 provide the parts outside the CDR3, is DTGVSQNPRHKITKRGQNVTFRCDPISEHNRLYWYRQTLGQGPEFLTYFQNEAQLEKSRLLSDRFSAERPKGSFSTLEIQRTEQGDSAMYLCASSSPSGSYNEQFFGPGTRLTVL.

The chain couples TRBV30 to TRBJ1-2; possibly TRBD1 for D (6 bases). The CDR3 loop spans 14 amino acids. CDR1 is GTSNPN and CDR2 is SVGIG in the germline V gene (reference sequence). The V end lost 4 bases, the J end lost 7 bases, and 19 bases lay between the germline ends. CDR3 loop: CAWKLQGRTSGYTF. CDR3 sequence (DNA): TGTGCCTGGAAGCTTCAGGGGCGAACTAGTGGCTACACCTTC.

This clone has only a few counts. CDR3 region: CASSLVPGTQPQHF. Written as DNA, the CDR3 is TGTGCCAGCAGCTTAGTCCCAGGGACACAGCCCCAGCATTTT. The V gene is TRBV7-2, the J gene TRBJ1-5, with D tentatively TRBD1 (6 bases). Trimming removed 1 base from V and 7 bases from J, with 11 bases in between. CDR1 and CDR2 (germline): SGHTA, FQGNSA. The length of the CDR3 is 14 residues.